Listed below are T cell receptor beta chains from one sample, sequenced in a study of cytomegalovirus exposure and HLA in healthy donors. The data were produced by immunoSEQ multiplex PCR, yet TCRdb's version contains in-frame clones alone and is incomplete. The top ten clones hold under 7.5% of a sample with 170,000 or so clones, 75% to 90% of them seen once. The sequenced material came from PBMCs. The receptors here all came from a man aged 30-40 years in good health and CMV-seropositive. Both conserved end residues are part of each CDR3. The order of the fields is D gene, clone size, V gene, J gene, CDR3 DNA, CDR3 protein. The D gene is left open where the match is weak. Part of the rows lack a size; the others show once, few, many or a class for expanded clones.

>TRBD1|.|TRBV5-1|TRBJ2-1
TGCGCCAGCAGCCCCGGGACAGGGGGTCGCAATGAGCAGTTCTTC
CASSPGTGGRNEQFF
>TRBD2|.|TRBV7-6|TRBJ2-3
TGTGCCAGCAGCCCCGGGACTAGCGGGGGGCGCACAGATACGCAGTATTTT
CASSPGTSGGRTDTQYF
>.|.|TRBV7-2|TRBJ2-1
TGTGCCAGCAGCTTAGTCGCAGGGATGATCGGTGAGCAGTTCTTC
CASSLVAGMIGEQFF
>TRBD2|.|TRBV5-1|TRBJ2-1
TGCGCCAGCAGCTTGGTGGCGGGAGAGTCCTACAATGAGCAGTTCTTC
CASSLVAGESYNEQFF
>.|.|TRBV27|TRBJ1-5
TGTGCCAGCAGTTTAACCGGGCAGGGTTTTCAGCCCCAGCATTTT
CASSLTGQGFQPQHF
>TRBD2|.|TRBV28|TRBJ2-3
TGTGCCAGCAGTCCGGGGACTAGCGGGAGTCCAGATACGCAGTATTTT
CASSPGTSGSPDTQYF
>TRBD1|.|TRBV27|TRBJ2-1
TGTGCCAGCAGACAGGGGGCTCGTGAGCAGTTCTTC
CASRQGAREQFF
>TRBD1|.|TRBV19|TRBJ2-7
TGTGCCAGTAGTGTGGACAGGGAATACGAGCAGTACTTC
CASSVDREYEQYF
>TRBD1|.|TRBV2|TRBJ2-7
TGTGCCAGCAGGGACAGGGCCCCCTACGAGCAGTACTTC
CASRDRAPYEQYF
>.|.|TRBV7-8|TRBJ2-6
TGTGCCAGCAGCTTACCTTGGCTCCGCTCTGGGGCCAACGTCCTGACTTTC
CASSLPWLRSGANVLTF
>.|.|TRBV5-5|TRBJ2-1
TGTGCCAGCAGCTTCAGGGATACCTACAATGAGCAGTTCTTC
CASSFRDTYNEQFF
>.|.|TRBV6-1|TRBJ1-5
TGTGCCAGCAACAGGGACATCGGCAATCAGCCCCAGCATTTT
CASNRDIGNQPQHF
>.|.|TRBV10-3|TRBJ2-1
TGTGCCATCAGTGAAGTCGCCCGGGGCAATGAGCAGTTCTTC
CAISEVARGNEQFF
>TRBD1|.|TRBV28|TRBJ1-4
TGTGCCAGCAAAGGGACAGGGGTTAGGGCAACTAATGAAAAACTGTTTTTT
CASKGTGVRATNEKLFF
>.|.|TRBV12-5|TRBJ1-1
TGTGCTAGTGGTCCCGAGGTGCACACTGAAGCTTTCTTT
CASGPEVHTEAFF
>TRBD1|once|TRBV7-2|TRBJ2-7
TGTGCCAGCAGCTTAGTACAGGGGGCCTACGAGCAGTACTTC
CASSLVQGAYEQYF
>TRBD1|.|TRBV6-6|TRBJ2-1
TGTGCCAGCACCTACGAAGCGGGACAGGGCTACAATGAGCAGTTCTTC
CASTYEAGQGYNEQFF
>TRBD2|.|TRBV2|TRBJ2-3
TGTGCCAGCAGTTCAAATCCCGGGACTAGCGGGGCCCACCCCCCCGATACGCAGTATTTT
CASSSNPGTSGAHPPDTQYF